A selection of T cell receptor beta chains follows, all from one sample in a study of regulatory T cells in long-lasting Graves disease. TCRdb reprocessed the multiplex PCR reads with MiXCR, giving one entry per CDR3 protein. The repertoire consists of about 220,000 distinct CDR3 sequences, with around a fifth occurring once and the leading ten covering about 11%. The sample was also linked to a second study, of T cells in Graves' hyperthyroidism and ophthalmopathy.

The source was peripheral blood mononuclear cells (PBMCs), collected at new diagnosis, from a patient treated with antithyroid drugs. The source is a woman under 40 with Graves disease. CDR3s include the opening cysteine and the closing phenylalanine or tryptophan. Each record gives: CDR3 protein, CDR3 DNA, J gene, D gene, clone size, V gene. The D gene is left open where the match is weak. Size values are once, few and many counts, or a class for expanded clones, and some rows have none.

CDR3aa: CASSQVLGTEAFF
CDR3nt: TGCGCCAGCAGCCAAGTTTTGGGCACTGAAGCTTTCTTT
j_gene: TRBJ1-1
d_gene: .
abundance: many
v_gene: TRBV4-1

CDR3aa: CASSLVLVNTGELFF
CDR3nt: TGTGCCAGCAGCTTAGTGCTGGTAAACACCGGGGAGCTGTTTTTT
j_gene: TRBJ2-2
d_gene: .
abundance: many
v_gene: TRBV11-2

CDR3aa: CASSVDRSSYEQYF
CDR3nt: TGTGCCAGCAGCGTGGACAGGAGCTCCTACGAGCAGTACTTC
j_gene: TRBJ2-7
d_gene: TRBD1
abundance: .
v_gene: TRBV5-5

CDR3aa: CASSRPPGMGNEQFF
CDR3nt: TGTGCCAGCAGCCGCCCCCCCGGGATGGGCAATGAGCAGTTCTTC
j_gene: TRBJ2-1
d_gene: .
abundance: many
v_gene: TRBV28

CDR3aa: CASSFRSSGANVLTF
CDR3nt: TGTGCCAGCAGCTTTCGGAGCTCTGGGGCCAACGTCCTGACTTTC
j_gene: TRBJ2-6
d_gene: .
abundance: many
v_gene: TRBV5-6

CDR3aa: CATSKDRNFYNEQFF
CDR3nt: TGTGCCACCAGCAAAGACAGGAACTTCTACAATGAGCAGTTCTTC
j_gene: TRBJ2-1
d_gene: .
abundance: .
v_gene: TRBV15

CDR3aa: CASSPGSADNSPLHF
CDR3nt: TGTGCCAGCAGTCCAGGGTCCGCGGATAATTCACCCCTCCACTTT
j_gene: TRBJ1-6
d_gene: .
abundance: many
v_gene: TRBV28

CDR3aa: CASSLGTEVYNEQFF
CDR3nt: TGTGCCAGCAGCTTGGGGACCGAAGTTTACAATGAGCAGTTCTTC
j_gene: TRBJ2-1
d_gene: .
abundance: .
v_gene: TRBV5-4

CDR3aa: CASRRKEGRTDTQYF
CDR3nt: TGTGCCAGCCGTCGTAAGGAAGGTCGCACAGATACGCAGTATTTT
j_gene: TRBJ2-3
d_gene: .
abundance: .
v_gene: TRBV13

CDR3aa: CASTLLSYNEQFF
CDR3nt: TGTGCCAGCACCCTACTTAGTTACAATGAGCAGTTCTTC
j_gene: TRBJ2-1
d_gene: .
abundance: many
v_gene: TRBV28

CDR3aa: CASRLAGTYEQYF
CDR3nt: TGTGCCAGCAGACTAGCGGGAACCTACGAGCAGTACTTC
j_gene: TRBJ2-7
d_gene: TRBD2
abundance: many
v_gene: TRBV12-3/TRBV12-4

CDR3aa: CASRGGWSGNTIYF
CDR3nt: TGTGCCAGCAGAGGGGGCTGGTCTGGAAACACCATATATTTT
j_gene: TRBJ1-3
d_gene: TRBD1
abundance: many
v_gene: TRBV12-3/TRBV12-4

CDR3aa: CASSVGAPYEQYF
CDR3nt: TGTGCCAGCAGTGTTGGTGCACCCTACGAGCAGTACTTC
j_gene: TRBJ2-7
d_gene: .
abundance: .
v_gene: TRBV7-2

CDR3aa: CASSILGRGDTEAFF
CDR3nt: TGTGCCAGTAGTATTTTGGGTAGGGGGGACACTGAAGCTTTCTTT
j_gene: TRBJ1-1
d_gene: .
abundance: .
v_gene: TRBV19

CDR3aa: CASSYWTGGGLGSNQPQHF
CDR3nt: TGTGCCAGCAGCTACTGGACAGGAGGGGGTTTGGGTAGCAATCAGCCCCAGCATTTT
j_gene: TRBJ1-5
d_gene: TRBD1
abundance: many
v_gene: TRBV6-2/TRBV6-3

CDR3aa: CASSSWTGGDEKLFF
CDR3nt: TGTGCCAGCAGCTCCTGGACAGGGGGCGATGAAAAACTGTTTTTT
j_gene: TRBJ1-4
d_gene: TRBD1
abundance: many
v_gene: TRBV7-9

CDR3aa: CASSPQAATSTDTQYF
CDR3nt: TGTGCCAGCAGCCCCCAAGCCGCGACTAGCACAGATACGCAGTATTTT
j_gene: TRBJ2-3
d_gene: .
abundance: many
v_gene: TRBV7-6

CDR3aa: CASSLRGGQRYF
CDR3nt: TGTGCCAGCAGCTTACGGGGGGGACAGCGGTACTTC
j_gene: TRBJ2-7
d_gene: .
abundance: .
v_gene: TRBV7-6

CDR3aa: CASSATGSGYTF
CDR3nt: TGTGCCAGCTCAGCGACAGGGAGTGGCTACACCTTC
j_gene: TRBJ1-2
d_gene: TRBD1
abundance: many
v_gene: TRBV18

CDR3aa: CASSSDVNTEAFF
CDR3nt: TGTGCCAGCAGCTCGGACGTGAACACTGAAGCTTTCTTT
j_gene: TRBJ1-1
d_gene: .
abundance: many
v_gene: TRBV12-3/TRBV12-4

CDR3aa: CASSYGGRRVLFF
CDR3nt: TGTGCCAGCAGTTATGGGGGGCGAAGAGTGTTGTTTTTT
j_gene: TRBJ1-4
d_gene: .
abundance: many
v_gene: TRBV28

CDR3aa: CASSTGLRQPQHF
CDR3nt: TGTGCCAGCAGTACAGGGTTACGACAGCCCCAGCATTTT
j_gene: TRBJ1-5
d_gene: .
abundance: many
v_gene: TRBV12-3/TRBV12-4

CDR3aa: CASSLGTSESLLGAYF
CDR3nt: TGCGCCAGCAGCTTGGGGACTAGCGAATCCCTTCTCGGCGCGTACTTC
j_gene: TRBJ2-7
d_gene: TRBD2
abundance: many
v_gene: TRBV5-1

CDR3aa: CASSPRPGSTEAFF
CDR3nt: TGTGCCAGCAGCCCCCGACCAGGGTCGACTGAAGCTTTCTTT
j_gene: TRBJ1-1
d_gene: .
abundance: .
v_gene: TRBV11-2

CDR3aa: CASSQVLAGTNTGELFF
CDR3nt: TGTGCCAGCAGCCAAGTTTTAGCGGGGACAAACACCGGGGAGCTGTTTTTT
j_gene: TRBJ2-2
d_gene: TRBD2
abundance: many
v_gene: TRBV3-1

CDR3aa: CASLRDDNEKLFF
CDR3nt: TGTGCCAGCCTGAGGGACGATAATGAAAAACTGTTTTTT
j_gene: TRBJ1-4
d_gene: .
abundance: many
v_gene: TRBV28

CDR3aa: CASSPNQGRGTEAFF
CDR3nt: TGTGCCAGCAGCCCAAACCAGGGGAGGGGGACTGAAGCTTTCTTT
j_gene: TRBJ1-1
d_gene: .
abundance: many
v_gene: TRBV11-2